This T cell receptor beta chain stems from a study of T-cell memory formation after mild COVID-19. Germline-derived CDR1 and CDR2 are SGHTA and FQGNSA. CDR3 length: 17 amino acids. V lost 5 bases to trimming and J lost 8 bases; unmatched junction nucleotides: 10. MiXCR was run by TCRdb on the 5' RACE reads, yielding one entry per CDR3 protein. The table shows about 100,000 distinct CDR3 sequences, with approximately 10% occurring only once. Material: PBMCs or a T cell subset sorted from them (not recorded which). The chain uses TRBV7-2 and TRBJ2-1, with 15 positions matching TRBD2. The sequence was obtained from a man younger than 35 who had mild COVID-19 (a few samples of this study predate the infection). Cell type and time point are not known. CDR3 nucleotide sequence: TGTGCCAGCAGCCTCGGGACTAGCGGGGGGATGGAGGATGAGCAGTTCTTC. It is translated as CASSLGTSGGMEDEQFF.